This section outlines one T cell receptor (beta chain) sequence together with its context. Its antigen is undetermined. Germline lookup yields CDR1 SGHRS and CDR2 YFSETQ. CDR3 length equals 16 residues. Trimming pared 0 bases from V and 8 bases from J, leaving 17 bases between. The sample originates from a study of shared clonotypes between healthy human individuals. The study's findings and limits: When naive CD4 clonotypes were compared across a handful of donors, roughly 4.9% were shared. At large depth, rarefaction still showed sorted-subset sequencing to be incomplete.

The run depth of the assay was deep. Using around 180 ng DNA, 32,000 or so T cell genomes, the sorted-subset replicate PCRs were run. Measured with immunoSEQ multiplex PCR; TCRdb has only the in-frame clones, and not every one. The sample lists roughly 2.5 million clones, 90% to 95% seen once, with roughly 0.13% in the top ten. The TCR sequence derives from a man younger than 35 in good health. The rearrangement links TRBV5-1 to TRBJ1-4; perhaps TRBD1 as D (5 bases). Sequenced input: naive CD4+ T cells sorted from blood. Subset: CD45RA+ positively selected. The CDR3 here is CASSLVVGGSREKLFF. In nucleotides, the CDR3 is TGCGCCAGCAGCTTGGTCGTTGGGGGATCTCGGGAAAAACTGTTTTTT.